These T cell receptor beta chains were read from a single sample in a study of blood T cell repertoires in COVID-19. Data came from immunoSEQ multiplex PCR; TCRdb stores just in-frame clones and leaves some out. The sample includes under 150,000 clones, roughly 90% of them seen just once. Input material: peripheral blood. These receptors were taken from a woman aged 70 to 79 who had recovered from COVID-19. The CDR3 runs from the conserved cysteine through the conserved F or W. The D gene is left open where the match is weak. The listing skips clone size in some rows; elsewhere it reads once, few, many or a size class.

J gene: TRBJ1-1
clone size: .
V gene: TRBV10-3
D gene: TRBD1
CDR3 protein: CAMATGAGMNTEAFF
CDR3 DNA: TGTGCCATGGCTACAGGGGCCGGAATGAACACTGAAGCTTTCTTT

J gene: TRBJ2-7
clone size: .
V gene: TRBV4-3
D gene: .
CDR3 protein: CASSHLEGSYEQYF
CDR3 DNA: TGCGCCAGCAGCCATTTGGAGGGGAGCTACGAGCAGTACTTC

J gene: TRBJ1-4
clone size: .
V gene: TRBV18
D gene: TRBD1
CDR3 protein: CASSPTQGGEKLFF
CDR3 DNA: TGTGCCAGCTCACCAACACAGGGGGGCGAAAAACTGTTTTTT

J gene: TRBJ2-2
clone size: .
V gene: TRBV5-1
D gene: TRBD2
CDR3 protein: CASSLLAGSAGELFF
CDR3 DNA: TGCGCCAGCAGCTTGCTAGCGGGGTCGGCCGGGGAGCTGTTTTTT

J gene: TRBJ1-3
clone size: .
V gene: TRBV6-6
D gene: .
CDR3 protein: CASSYSQGPGNTIYF
CDR3 DNA: TGTGCCAGCAGTTACTCTCAGGGGCCTGGAAACACCATATATTTT

J gene: TRBJ2-3
clone size: .
V gene: TRBV18
D gene: .
CDR3 protein: CASSPRGYTDTQYF
CDR3 DNA: TGTGCCAGCTCACCACGCGGGTACACAGATACGCAGTATTTT

J gene: TRBJ1-3
clone size: .
V gene: TRBV7-9
D gene: .
CDR3 protein: CASSSLFSGNTIYF
CDR3 DNA: TGTGCCAGCAGCTCACTCTTCTCTGGAAACACCATATATTTT

J gene: TRBJ2-5
clone size: .
V gene: TRBV6-2/TRBV6-3
D gene: .
CDR3 protein: CASSYRSSGSETQYF
CDR3 DNA: TGTGCCAGCAGTTACCGGTCGTCTGGTTCCGAGACCCAGTACTTC

J gene: TRBJ2-3
clone size: .
V gene: TRBV6-6
D gene: .
CDR3 protein: CASTPDSFTDTQYF
CDR3 DNA: TGTGCCAGCACCCCGGACAGTTTCACAGATACGCAGTATTTT

J gene: TRBJ1-5
clone size: .
V gene: TRBV3-1/TRBV3-2
D gene: TRBD1
CDR3 protein: CASSQGHRGNQPQHF
CDR3 DNA: TGTGCCAGCAGCCAAGGGCACAGGGGGAATCAGCCCCAGCATTTT

J gene: TRBJ2-3
clone size: .
V gene: TRBV15
D gene: .
CDR3 protein: CATNQDWTDTQYF
CDR3 DNA: TGTGCCACCAACCAGGACTGGACAGATACGCAGTATTTT

J gene: TRBJ2-5
clone size: .
V gene: TRBV7-2
D gene: .
CDR3 protein: CASSPENIFTGETQYF
CDR3 DNA: TGTGCCAGCAGCCCGGAGAACATCTTTACCGGGGAGACCCAGTACTTC

J gene: TRBJ2-3
clone size: .
V gene: TRBV9
D gene: TRBD2
CDR3 protein: CASSPYGGGTTDTQYF
CDR3 DNA: TGTGCCAGCAGCCCGTACGGCGGGGGGACCACAGATACGCAGTATTTT

J gene: TRBJ2-1
clone size: .
V gene: TRBV30
D gene: TRBD2
CDR3 protein: CAWRSTLGASGTYNEQFF
CDR3 DNA: TGTGCCTGGAGAAGTACCTTAGGGGCTAGCGGGACCTACAATGAGCAGTTCTTC

J gene: TRBJ1-1
clone size: .
V gene: TRBV5-4
D gene: TRBD1
CDR3 protein: CASSLGRGQGRNTEAFF
CDR3 DNA: TGTGCCAGCAGCTTGGGGCGGGGACAGGGGAGGAACACTGAAGCTTTCTTT

J gene: TRBJ2-5
clone size: .
V gene: TRBV9
D gene: .
CDR3 protein: CASSAWGDYQETQYF
CDR3 DNA: TGTGCCAGCAGTGCCTGGGGGGATTACCAAGAGACCCAGTACTTC

J gene: TRBJ1-4
clone size: .
V gene: TRBV4-3
D gene: .
CDR3 protein: CASSSRGRGSEKLFF
CDR3 DNA: TGCGCCAGCAGCTCCCGTGGTAGGGGAAGTGAAAAACTGTTTTTT

J gene: TRBJ2-1
clone size: once
V gene: TRBV19
D gene: .
CDR3 protein: CASNRGLYNEQFF
CDR3 DNA: TGTGCCAGTAACAGGGGACTCTACAATGAGCAGTTCTTC

J gene: TRBJ2-5
clone size: .
V gene: TRBV20-1
D gene: .
CDR3 protein: CSASREETQYF
CDR3 DNA: TGCAGTGCTAGCAGGGAAGAGACCCAGTACTTC

J gene: TRBJ2-2
clone size: .
V gene: TRBV11-2
D gene: .
CDR3 protein: CASSFFSQITGELFF
CDR3 DNA: TGTGCCAGCAGCTTTTTCTCGCAGATTACCGGGGAGCTGTTTTTT

J gene: TRBJ2-5
clone size: .
V gene: TRBV6-5
D gene: .
CDR3 protein: CASSYSGRGTQYF
CDR3 DNA: TGTGCCAGCAGTTACTCGGGCAGGGGGACCCAGTACTTC

J gene: TRBJ2-1
clone size: .
V gene: TRBV29-1
D gene: TRBD2
CDR3 protein: CSVGWLAGYNEQFF
CDR3 DNA: TGCAGCGTTGGTTGGCTAGCGGGATACAATGAGCAGTTCTTC

J gene: TRBJ2-2
clone size: .
V gene: TRBV18
D gene: TRBD2
CDR3 protein: CASSQLGLALRNTGELFF
CDR3 DNA: TGTGCCAGCTCACAGCTGGGACTAGCGCTAAGGAACACCGGGGAGCTGTTTTTT

J gene: TRBJ1-2
clone size: .
V gene: TRBV28
D gene: TRBD1
CDR3 protein: CASRQGALTYGYTF
CDR3 DNA: TGTGCCAGCAGGCAGGGGGCCTTAACATATGGCTACACCTTC

J gene: TRBJ2-7
clone size: .
V gene: TRBV29-1
D gene: TRBD1
CDR3 protein: CSIPGGKYEQYF
CDR3 DNA: TGCAGCATTCCAGGGGGCAAGTACGAGCAGTACTTC

J gene: TRBJ2-5
clone size: .
V gene: TRBV5-1
D gene: .
CDR3 protein: CASSLWGAETQYF
CDR3 DNA: TGCGCCAGCAGCTTGTGGGGAGCGGAGACCCAGTACTTC

J gene: TRBJ2-3
clone size: once
V gene: TRBV28
D gene: TRBD2
CDR3 protein: CASSPTGTSGAYTDTQYF
CDR3 DNA: TGTGCCAGCAGCCCAACCGGGACTAGCGGGGCCTACACAGATACGCAGTATTTT

J gene: TRBJ1-4
clone size: .
V gene: TRBV5-4
D gene: TRBD1
CDR3 protein: CASRFGTGGNEKLFF
CDR3 DNA: TGTGCCAGCAGATTCGGGACAGGGGGGAACGAAAAACTGTTTTTT

J gene: TRBJ2-5
clone size: .
V gene: TRBV3-1/TRBV3-2
D gene: .
CDR3 protein: CASSQEGLNSAGETQYF
CDR3 DNA: TGTGCCAGCAGCCAAGAGGGACTCAACTCCGCGGGGGAGACCCAGTACTTC

J gene: TRBJ2-7
clone size: .
V gene: TRBV7-8
D gene: TRBD1
CDR3 protein: CASSPGQPSSYEQYF
CDR3 DNA: TGTGCCAGCAGCCCGGGACAGCCCAGCTCCTACGAGCAGTACTTC

J gene: TRBJ2-7
clone size: .
V gene: TRBV4-3
D gene: TRBD2
CDR3 protein: CASSQVMASGGAFDEQYF
CDR3 DNA: TGCGCCAGCAGCCAAGTGATGGCTAGCGGGGGGGCTTTCGACGAGCAGTACTTC

J gene: TRBJ1-5
clone size: .
V gene: TRBV5-8
D gene: .
CDR3 protein: CASSFEPWGDRGNQPQHF
CDR3 DNA: TGTGCCAGCAGCTTCGAACCGTGGGGGGACCGAGGCAATCAGCCCCAGCATTTT

J gene: TRBJ1-3
clone size: .
V gene: TRBV19
D gene: .
CDR3 protein: CASSQRREGRTGNTIYF
CDR3 DNA: TGTGCCAGTAGCCAGCGCCGGGAAGGACGTACTGGAAACACCATATATTTT

J gene: TRBJ2-5
clone size: .
V gene: TRBV29-1
D gene: .
CDR3 protein: CSVSGQETQYF
CDR3 DNA: TGCAGCGTTAGCGGCCAAGAGACCCAGTACTTC

J gene: TRBJ2-3
clone size: .
V gene: TRBV18
D gene: .
CDR3 protein: CASSPQGFSTDTQYF
CDR3 DNA: TGTGCCAGCTCACCACAGGGGTTTAGCACAGATACGCAGTATTTT

J gene: TRBJ2-3
clone size: .
V gene: TRBV7-9
D gene: TRBD2
CDR3 protein: CASTLGRAGQGTQYF
CDR3 DNA: TGTGCCAGCACCCTTGGCCGAGCGGGGCAAGGGACGCAGTATTTT

J gene: TRBJ2-1
clone size: .
V gene: TRBV18
D gene: .
CDR3 protein: CASSPDRSYNEQFF
CDR3 DNA: TGTGCCAGCTCACCCGACAGATCCTACAATGAGCAGTTCTTC

J gene: TRBJ2-7
clone size: .
V gene: TRBV3-1/TRBV3-2
D gene: TRBD1
CDR3 protein: CASSPRDRDAMGLYEQYF
CDR3 DNA: TGTGCCAGCAGCCCTCGGGACAGGGACGCGATGGGGCTTTACGAGCAGTACTTC

J gene: TRBJ2-7
clone size: .
V gene: TRBV18
D gene: TRBD2
CDR3 protein: CASSVTSGVHEQYF
CDR3 DNA: TGTGCCAGCTCAGTGACTAGCGGAGTCCACGAGCAGTACTTC

J gene: TRBJ1-2
clone size: once
V gene: TRBV6-5
D gene: .
CDR3 protein: CASSDRNYGYTF
CDR3 DNA: TGTGCCAGCAGCGACAGAAATTATGGCTACACCTTC

J gene: TRBJ2-7
clone size: .
V gene: TRBV7-3
D gene: TRBD2
CDR3 protein: CASSLMAASGTYEQYF
CDR3 DNA: TGTGCCAGCAGCTTAATGGCGGCTAGCGGGACCTACGAGCAGTACTTC

J gene: TRBJ2-1
clone size: .
V gene: TRBV5-1
D gene: TRBD2
CDR3 protein: CASSLGLALPYNEQFF
CDR3 DNA: TGCGCCAGCAGCTTGGGACTAGCGTTGCCCTACAATGAGCAGTTCTTC

J gene: TRBJ1-1
clone size: .
V gene: TRBV30
D gene: .
CDR3 protein: CAWSVTDWGTEAFF
CDR3 DNA: TGTGCCTGGAGTGTGACAGATTGGGGCACTGAAGCTTTCTTT

J gene: TRBJ2-1
clone size: .
V gene: TRBV5-1
D gene: TRBD2
CDR3 protein: CASSSREGGNEQFF
CDR3 DNA: TGCGCCAGCAGCTCCCGGGAGGGGGGCAATGAGCAGTTCTTC

J gene: TRBJ2-2
clone size: .
V gene: TRBV30
D gene: .
CDR3 protein: CAWNQRATGELFF
CDR3 DNA: TGTGCCTGGAATCAGAGGGCCACCGGGGAGCTGTTTTTT

J gene: TRBJ2-6
clone size: .
V gene: TRBV30
D gene: .
CDR3 protein: CASTGANVLTF
CDR3 DNA: TGTGCCTCGACAGGGGCCAACGTCCTGACTTTC

J gene: TRBJ2-1
clone size: .
V gene: TRBV11-2
D gene: TRBD1
CDR3 protein: CASSLGTGSLSYNEQFF
CDR3 DNA: TGTGCCAGCAGCTTAGGGACAGGGTCCCTCTCCTACAATGAGCAGTTCTTC